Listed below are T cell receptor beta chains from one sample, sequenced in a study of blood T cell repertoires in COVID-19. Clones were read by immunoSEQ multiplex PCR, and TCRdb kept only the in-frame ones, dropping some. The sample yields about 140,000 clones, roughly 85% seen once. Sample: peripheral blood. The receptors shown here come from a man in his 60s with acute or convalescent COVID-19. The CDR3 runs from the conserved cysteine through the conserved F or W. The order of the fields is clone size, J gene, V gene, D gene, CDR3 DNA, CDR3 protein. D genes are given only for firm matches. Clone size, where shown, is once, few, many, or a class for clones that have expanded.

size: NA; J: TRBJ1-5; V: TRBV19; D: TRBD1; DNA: TGTGCCAGTATCCCGACAGGGTTAGGCAATCAGCCCCAGCATTTT; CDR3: CASIPTGLGNQPQHF
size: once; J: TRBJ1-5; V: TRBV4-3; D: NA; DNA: TGCGCCAGCAGCCAAGACAGGAATCAGCCCCAGCATTTT; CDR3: CASSQDRNQPQHF
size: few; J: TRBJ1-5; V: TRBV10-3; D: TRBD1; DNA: TGTGCCATCAGTGGTACAGGGGGGTCTCAGCCCCAGCATTTT; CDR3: CAISGTGGSQPQHF
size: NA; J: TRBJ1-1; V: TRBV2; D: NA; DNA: TGTGCCAGCAGTGGACAGGACTACACTGAAGCTTTCTTT; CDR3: CASSGQDYTEAFF
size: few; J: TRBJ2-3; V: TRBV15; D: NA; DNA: TGTGCCACCAGGGGGTGGGGGGGCATAGATACGCAGTATTTT; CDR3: CATRGWGGIDTQYF
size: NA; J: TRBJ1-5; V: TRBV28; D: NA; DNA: TGTGCCAGCACCTCGGCAGGGAATCAGCCCCAGCATTTT; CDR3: CASTSAGNQPQHF
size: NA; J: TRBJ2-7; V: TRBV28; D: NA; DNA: TGTGCCAGCAGTCCCAGCGGGCAAAGAGGGGGCGCGGGGTACGAGCAGTACTTC; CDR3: CASSPSGQRGGAGYEQYF
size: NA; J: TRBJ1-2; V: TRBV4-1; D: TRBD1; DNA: TGCGCCAGCAGCCAGGACAGGGAGGCCTATGGCTACACCTTC; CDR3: CASSQDREAYGYTF
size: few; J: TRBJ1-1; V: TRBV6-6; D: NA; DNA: TGTGCCAGCAGCCCCGGCGGGGACCAGGCTTTCTTT; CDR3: CASSPGGDQAFF
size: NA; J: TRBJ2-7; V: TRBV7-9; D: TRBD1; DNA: TGTGCCAGCAGCTTACGGGACAGCTACGAGCAGTACTTC; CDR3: CASSLRDSYEQYF
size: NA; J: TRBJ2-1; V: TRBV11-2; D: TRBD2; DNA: TGTGCCAGCAGCCCCGGGGTAGTAGCGGGAGTCCATGAGCAGTTCTTC; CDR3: CASSPGVVAGVHEQFF
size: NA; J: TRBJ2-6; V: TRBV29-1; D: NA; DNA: TGCAGCGTTGCACAGGTCAACTCTGGGGCCAACGTCCTGACTTTC; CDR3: CSVAQVNSGANVLTF
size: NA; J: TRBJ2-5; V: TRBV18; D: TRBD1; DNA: TGTGCCAGCTCACCGGTCCAGGGGGCCGGTGAGACCCAGTACTTC; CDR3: CASSPVQGAGETQYF
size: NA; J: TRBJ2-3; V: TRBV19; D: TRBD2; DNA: TGTGCCAGTAGTACCCTCCCGGGACTAGCGGCGTCAGATACGCAGTATTTT; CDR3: CASSTLPGLAASDTQYF
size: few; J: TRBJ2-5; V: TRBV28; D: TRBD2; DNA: TGTGCCAGCAGGGAGGGACTAGCGGGAGGAGGAGAGACCCAGTACTTC; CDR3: CASREGLAGGGETQYF
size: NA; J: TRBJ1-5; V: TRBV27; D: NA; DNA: TGTGCCAGCGGGAGGAGCAATCAGCCCCAGCATTTT; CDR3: CASGRSNQPQHF
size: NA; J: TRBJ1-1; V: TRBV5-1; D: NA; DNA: TGCGCCAGCAGCTCTGGGCTTTTAGGGAACACTGAAGCTTTCTTT; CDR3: CASSSGLLGNTEAFF
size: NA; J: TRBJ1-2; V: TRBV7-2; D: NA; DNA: TGTGCCAGCAGCCGAGAGACGGAGATGGGCTACACCTTC; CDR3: CASSRETEMGYTF
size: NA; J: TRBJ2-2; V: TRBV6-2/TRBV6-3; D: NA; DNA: TGTGCCAGCAGTTACGAGTCCGGCACCGGGGAGCTGTTTTTT; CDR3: CASSYESGTGELFF
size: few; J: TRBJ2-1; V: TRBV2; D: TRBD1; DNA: TGTGCCAGCAGGGGCGGACAGGGTTTCAATGAGCAGTTCTTC; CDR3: CASRGGQGFNEQFF
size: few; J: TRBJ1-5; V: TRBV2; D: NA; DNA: TGTGCCAGCAGTGGAGGACATAGCAATCAGCCCCAGCATTTT; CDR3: CASSGGHSNQPQHF
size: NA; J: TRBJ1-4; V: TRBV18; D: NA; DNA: TGTGCCAGCTCACCACCGGGCAGGCCGACAGACGGACTGTTTTTT; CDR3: CASSPPGRPTDGLFF
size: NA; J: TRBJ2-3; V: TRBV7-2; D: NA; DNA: TGTGCCAGCCGCAGAACAGATACGCAGTATTTT; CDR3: CASRRTDTQYF
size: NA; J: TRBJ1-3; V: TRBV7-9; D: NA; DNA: TGTGCCAGCAGCTTAGCGGGCGGCAGGGCTGGAAACACCATATATTTT; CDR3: CASSLAGGRAGNTIYF
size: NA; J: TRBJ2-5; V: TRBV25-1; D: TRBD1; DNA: TGTGCCAGCAGTGAGGGGACAGGGTTCGAGACCCAGTACTTC; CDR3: CASSEGTGFETQYF
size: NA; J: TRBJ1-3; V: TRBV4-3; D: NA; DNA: TGCGCCAGCAGCCACCCACAGGGCCCCCAGTCTGGAAACACCATATATTTT; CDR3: CASSHPQGPQSGNTIYF
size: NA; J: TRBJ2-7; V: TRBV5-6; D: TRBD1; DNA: TGTGCCAGCAGAGAAAGGGGGCGCGTAAACGAGCAGTACTTC; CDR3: CASRERGRVNEQYF
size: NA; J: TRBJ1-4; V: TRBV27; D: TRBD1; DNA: TGTGCCAGCAGTGACAGACAGGGGCGCAGTGAAAAACTGTTTTTT; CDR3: CASSDRQGRSEKLFF
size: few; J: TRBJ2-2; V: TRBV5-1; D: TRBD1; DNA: TGCGCCAGCGAGATAACAGGGGCAACCGGGGAGCTGTTTTTT; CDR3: CASEITGATGELFF
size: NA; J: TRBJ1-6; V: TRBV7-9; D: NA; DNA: TGTGCCAGCAGCTTATACGGGAGCTCCTATAATTCACCCCTCCACTTT; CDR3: CASSLYGSSYNSPLHF
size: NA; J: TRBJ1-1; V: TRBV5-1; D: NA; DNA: TGCGCCAGCAGCTTGAGTACCGGCGGGGGCATGAACACTGAAGCTTTCTTT; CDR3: CASSLSTGGGMNTEAFF
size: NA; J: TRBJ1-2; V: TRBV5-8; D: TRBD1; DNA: TGTGCCAGCAGCCCGCAGGGGGGGACAGGGAGCTACACCTTC; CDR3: CASSPQGGTGSYTF
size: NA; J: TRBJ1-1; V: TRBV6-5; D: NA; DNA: TGTGCCAGCAGCTCCCCTGGGGCACTTAACACTGAAGCTTTCTTT; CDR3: CASSSPGALNTEAFF
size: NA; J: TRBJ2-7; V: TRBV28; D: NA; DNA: TGTGCCAGCAGTTTAGGGCGAGAAAGGGAGCAGTACTTC; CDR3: CASSLGREREQYF
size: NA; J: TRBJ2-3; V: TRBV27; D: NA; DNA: TGTGCCAGCAGCCGAATCCAGGGGACAGATACGCAGTATTTT; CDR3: CASSRIQGTDTQYF
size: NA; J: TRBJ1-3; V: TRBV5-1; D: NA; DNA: TGCGCCAGCAGCAACCCAGGGGACTCTGGAAACACCATATATTTT; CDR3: CASSNPGDSGNTIYF
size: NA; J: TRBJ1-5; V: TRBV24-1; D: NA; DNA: TGTGCCACCAGGGGCCAGGGGCCCCAGCATTTT; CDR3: CATRGQGPQHF
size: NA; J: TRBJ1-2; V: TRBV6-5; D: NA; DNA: TGTGCCGGTTCAGCGGGGGGCCTCCGGGGCTACACCTTC; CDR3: CAGSAGGLRGYTF
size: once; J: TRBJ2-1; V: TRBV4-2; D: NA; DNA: TGTGCCAGCAGCCACATGGTGGAGAATGAGCAGTTCTTC; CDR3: CASSHMVENEQFF
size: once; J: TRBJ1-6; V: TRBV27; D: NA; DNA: TGTGCCAGCAGTTTATCTCCTCAGGATAATTCACCCCTCCACTTT; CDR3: CASSLSPQDNSPLHF
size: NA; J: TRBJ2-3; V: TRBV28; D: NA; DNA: TGTGCCAGCAGGACGGGGGGCGCGGGCACAGATACGCAGTATTTT; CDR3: CASRTGGAGTDTQYF
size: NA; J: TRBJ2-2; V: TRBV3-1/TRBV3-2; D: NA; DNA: TGTGCCAGCAGTCAACTCGAGCGGAACGGGGAGCTGTTTTTT; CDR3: CASSQLERNGELFF
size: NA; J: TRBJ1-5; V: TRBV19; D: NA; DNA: TGTGCCAGTGAGGGGGGGAGCAATCAGCCCCAGCATTTT; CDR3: CASEGGSNQPQHF
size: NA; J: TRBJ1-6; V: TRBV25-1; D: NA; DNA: TGTGCCAGCAGTGAGCACAGGGTTCGGTCACCCCTCCACTTT; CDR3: CASSEHRVRSPLHF
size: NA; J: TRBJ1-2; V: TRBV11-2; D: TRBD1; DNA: TGTGCCAGCAGCGGGACAGGGGGATTTGGCTATGGCTACACCTTC; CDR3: CASSGTGGFGYGYTF
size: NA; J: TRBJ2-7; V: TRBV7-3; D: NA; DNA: TGTGCCAGCAGCTTAACGGGGATGGGACTCTACGAGCAGTACTTC; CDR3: CASSLTGMGLYEQYF
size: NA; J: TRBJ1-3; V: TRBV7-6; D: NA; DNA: TGTGCCAGCAGCTTAGACACGGGGGGAAACACCATATATTTT; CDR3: CASSLDTGGNTIYF
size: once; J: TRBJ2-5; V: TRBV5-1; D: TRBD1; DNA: TGCGCCAGCAGGGACAGGGGAGAGACCCAGTACTTC; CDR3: CASRDRGETQYF
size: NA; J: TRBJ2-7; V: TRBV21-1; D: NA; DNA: TGTGCCAGCAGCAACGACACCACCTACGAGCAGTACTTC; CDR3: CASSNDTTYEQYF
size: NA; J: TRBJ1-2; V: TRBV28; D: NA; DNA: TGTGCCAGCAGTAACAGGGCTGGTGGCTATGGCTACACCTTC; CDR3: CASSNRAGGYGYTF
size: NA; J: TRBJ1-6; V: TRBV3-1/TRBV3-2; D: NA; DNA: TGTGCCAGCAGCCAACAGGGGTTGGACAATTCACCCCTCCACTTT; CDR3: CASSQQGLDNSPLHF
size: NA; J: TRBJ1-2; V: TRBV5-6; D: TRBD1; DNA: TGTGCCAGCAGTCAAGACCCGGGACAGGACTATGGCTACACCTTC; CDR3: CASSQDPGQDYGYTF
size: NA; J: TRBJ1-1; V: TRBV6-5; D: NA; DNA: TGTGCCAGCAGTTATTCCGGACAACTCACTGAAGCTTTCTTT; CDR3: CASSYSGQLTEAFF
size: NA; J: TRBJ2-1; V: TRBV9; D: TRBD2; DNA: TGTGCCAGCAGCGCAGAGATAGCGGGGAATGAGCAGTTCTTC; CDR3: CASSAEIAGNEQFF